What follows are 19 T cell receptor beta chains derived from one specimen sequenced in a study of a mutant IDH1 vaccine in newly diagnosed glioma. The sample's time point: week 11, during vaccination. Doses comprised 300 ug of mutant IDH1 20-mer peptide each, plus topical imiquimod. Sequenced by immunoSEQ multiplex PCR; TCRdb stores in-frame clones only, minus some. In the table there are under 150,000 clones, around four fifths of which are singletons. Their cognate antigens are unknown. This material consisted of PBMCs, taken from a glioma patient whose treatment included an IDH1 peptide vaccine. These receptors came from a man aged 40-49 years with glioma.

The chain employs TRBV6-1 and TRBJ2-7; D unresolved. V was pared by 5 bases and J by 5 bases, with 10 bases between. This CDR3 spans 12 amino acids. Germline CDR1 MNHNS, CDR2 SASEGT. CDR3 sequence: CASSPRIDEQYF. The CDR3 DNA reads TGTGCCAGCAGTCCAAGGATCGACGAGCAGTACTTC.

The genes are TRBV27 and TRBJ2-7; 9 nucleotides line up with TRBD1. Germline lookup yields CDR1 MNHEY and CDR2 SMNVEV (reference sequence). After removal of 4 bases from V and 3 bases from J, the junction contained 4 bases not matched to a gene. CDR3 length: 14 residues. CDR3 nucleotides: TGTGCCAGCAGTTGGCAGACAGGGGGCTACGAGCAGTACTTC. This encodes CASSWQTGGYEQYF.

V usage is TRBV27 and J usage is TRBJ2-7; 10 bases are shared with TRBD1. The CDR3 is made up of 14 amino acids. Germline lookup yields CDR1 MNHEY and CDR2 SMNVEV (reference sequence). J lost 2 bases, V lost 6 bases, and 4 bases had no gene match. The chain's CDR3 is CASSWTGGTYEQYF. Here the CDR3 DNA reads TGTGCCAGCAGCTGGACAGGGGGAACCTACGAGCAGTACTTC.

The CDR3 nucleotides read TGTGCCACGGGAGCCCATGCGGGGCGGAGAGATACGCAGTATTTT. As protein: CATGAHAGRRDTQYF. The chain couples TRBV6-5 to TRBJ2-3, with D possibly TRBD2 on 6 matching bases. Germline values: CDR1 MNHEY, CDR2 SVGAGI. V lost 10 bases and J lost 5, with 22 bases in between. The CDR3 is 15 residues long.

This chain joins TRBV18 and TRBJ2-2, with 11 bases lining up with TRBD2. The CDR3 loop spans 17 amino acids. The germline gives CDR1 KGHSH, CDR2 LQKENI. Germline trimming cut 2 bases from V and 1 base from J; bases unmatched to any gene: 3. This chain's CDR3 is CASSPRTSGQNTGELFF. The CDR3 bases are TGTGCCAGCTCACCAAGGACTAGCGGGCAGAACACCGGGGAGCTGTTTTTT.

The genes are TRBV7-2 and TRBJ1-5; D perhaps matches TRBD1 (6 bases). CDR1 is SGHTA, CDR2 FQGNSA, per germline. V gave up 1 base and J gave up 3 bases, with 7 bases separating them. The CDR3 spans 14 residues. The CDR3 spells CASSLGQVNQPQHF. For the CDR3, the DNA is TGTGCCAGCAGCTTAGGACAGGTCAATCAGCCCCAGCATTTT.

The V and J genes are TRBV7-2 and TRBJ1-2, with 7 positions matching TRBD1. The junction had 6 bases not matched to a gene; V was cut back by 5 bases and J by 3 bases. Germline-derived CDR1 and CDR2 are SGHTA and FQGNSA. CDR3 size: 14 residues. CDR3 nucleotide sequence: TGTGCCAGCAGCCCGGACAGGTCGGACTATGGCTACACCTTC. Protein sequence: CASSPDRSDYGYTF.

Here the CDR3 reads CASSRGQGSTEAFF. The CDR3 DNA is TGTGCCAGCAGCCGCGGACAGGGGTCGACTGAAGCTTTCTTT. The chain uses TRBV27 and TRBJ1-1; 9 positions match TRBD1. Germline loops: CDR1 MNHEY, CDR2 SMNVEV (reference sequence). The V gene end was trimmed by 6 bases and the J gene end by 5 bases; junction bases not matched to a gene: 7. The CDR3 is made up of 14 amino acids.

The chain carries TRBV5-1 and TRBJ2-7, with TRBD1 identical over 12 bases. With 5 bases clipped from V and 7 bases from J, the junction kept 13 bases outside the gene matches. This CDR3 comprises 16 residues. From germline, CDR1 is SGHRS and CDR2 YFSETQ. The CDR3 region has the DNA TGCGCCAGCAGACGGACGTTGGGACAGGGGGCACAAGAGCAGTACTTC. Translated: CASRRTLGQGAQEQYF.

The rearrangement links TRBV19 to TRBJ1-2; D not certain. Trimming shortened V by 7 bases and J by 0 bases, and 6 bases separated the two germline ends. CDR3 length: 12 amino acids. Looked up from germline, CDR1 is LNHDA and CDR2 is SQIVND (reference sequence). CDR3 amino acids: CASTGSNYGYTF. CDR3 coding DNA: TGTGCCAGTACAGGTTCTAACTATGGCTACACCTTC. Full variable domain (rest looked up from reference TRBV19 and TRBJ1-2): DGGITQSPKYLFRKEGQNVTLSCEQNLNHDAMYWYRQDPGQGLRLIYYSQIVNDFQKGDIAEGYSVSREKKESFPLTVTSAQKNPTAFYLCASTGSNYGYTFGSGTRLTVV.

The chain combines TRBV19 with TRBJ2-4, with D uncertain. Germline V CDR1 and CDR2: LNHDA, SQIVND (reference sequence). There are 13 residues in the CDR3. Trimming cost V 3 bases and J 6 bases, with 9 bases left between them. In DNA form, the CDR3 reads TGTGCCAGTAGTATTGGCCCCATAAACATTCAGTACTTC. This codes for CASSIGPINIQYF. Supplemented by reference TRBV19 and TRBJ2-4, the full variable domain reads DGGITQSPKYLFRKEGQNVTLSCEQNLNHDAMYWYRQDPGQGLRLIYYSQIVNDFQKGDIAEGYSVSREKKESFPLTVTSAQKNPTAFYLCASSIGPINIQYFGAGTRLSVL.

The rearrangement links TRBV4-1 to TRBJ1-2; possibly TRBD1 for D (6 bases). The CDR3 consists of 17 residues. The ends were cut back, 0 bases at V and 0 bases at J, with 14 bases in the middle. CDR1 and CDR2 from the germline V gene are MGHRA and YSYEKL. Here the CDR3 reads CASSQEGHRDSNYGYTF. DNA for the CDR3: TGCGCCAGCAGCCAAGAGGGGCACAGGGACTCTAACTATGGCTACACCTTC.

The chain links TRBV10-3 to TRBJ1-1, with D uncertain. Deletions cut 6 bases from V and 0 bases from J, with 8 bases between. The length of the CDR3 is 13 residues. CDR1 ENHRY and CDR2 SYGVKD come from the germline V gene. The CDR3 loop is CAIRLQMNTEAFF. CDR3 sequence (DNA): TGTGCCATCAGACTACAAATGAACACTGAAGCTTTCTTT.

This rearrangement joins TRBV4-3 to TRBJ1-1; 9 bases are a match to TRBD1. Trimming took 4 bases from V and 5 from J; bases not matched to a gene: 8. The CDR3 is 15 residues long. Germline V gene sequence: CDR1 LGHNA, CDR2 YSLEER. The CDR3 spells CASSPQLDRGTEAFF. In DNA, the CDR3 is TGCGCCAGCAGCCCACAACTTGACAGGGGGACTGAAGCTTTCTTT.

The genes are TRBV30 and TRBJ2-7, with D possibly TRBD2 on 6 matching bases. This CDR3 has 12 residues. Between the trimmed V and J ends, which lost 4 bases and 4 bases, there was a span of 11 bases. Germline V lookup: CDR1 GTSNPN, CDR2 SVGIG (reference sequence). DNA for the CDR3: TGTGCCTGGACTAGCGCGACTTACGAGCAGTACTTC. Translating gives CAWTSATYEQYF.

The gene calls are TRBV7-2 and TRBJ2-6, with D unclear. V lost 2 bases and J lost 0, with 14 bases in between. The CDR3 is made up of 18 amino acids. Per germline, CDR1 SGHTA and CDR2 FQGNSA. The DNA for the CDR3 is TGTGCCAGCAGCTTATTTGGCCGGACCCGCTCTGGGGCCAACGTCCTGACTTTC. Encoded protein: CASSLFGRTRSGANVLTF. Full variable domain (outside the CDR3, taken from reference TRBV7-2 and TRBJ2-6): GAGVSQSPSNKVTEKGKDVELRCDPISGHTALYWYRQSLGQGLEFLIYFQGNSAPDKSGLPSDRFSAERTGGSVSTLTIQRTQQEDSAVYLCASSLFGRTRSGANVLTFGAGSRLTVL.

The rearrangement uses TRBV9 and TRBJ2-7; D possibly uses TRBD1 or TRBD2 (5 bases each). V lost 1 base and J lost 9, with 17 bases in between. CDR1 and CDR2 (germline): SGDLS, YYNGEE. This CDR3 spans 14 amino acids. The CDR3 sequence is CASSVSMGDRRQYF. CDR3 DNA sequence: TGTGCCAGCAGCGTAAGCATGGGGGACCGAAGGCAGTACTTC.

V and J are TRBV6-6 and TRBJ2-7; D unclear. V shed 5 bases and J shed 6 bases, with 14 bases lying between them. Germline values: CDR1 MNHNY, CDR2 SVGAGI (reference sequence). This CDR3 has 13 residues. DNA of the CDR3: TGTGCCAGCAGTCACACGGCCCGACCCGAGCAGTACTTC. This translates into CASSHTARPEQYF.

This chain joins TRBV10-3 and TRBJ2-2; no firm D call. The CDR3 spans 14 residues. CDR1 is ENHRY and CDR2 is SYGVKD in the germline V gene. V lost 6 bases to trimming and J lost 1 base, with 9 bases between them. The CDR3 reads CAISGLGNTGELFF. As DNA, the CDR3 is TGTGCCATCAGCGGGCTAGGGAACACCGGGGAGCTGTTTTTT.